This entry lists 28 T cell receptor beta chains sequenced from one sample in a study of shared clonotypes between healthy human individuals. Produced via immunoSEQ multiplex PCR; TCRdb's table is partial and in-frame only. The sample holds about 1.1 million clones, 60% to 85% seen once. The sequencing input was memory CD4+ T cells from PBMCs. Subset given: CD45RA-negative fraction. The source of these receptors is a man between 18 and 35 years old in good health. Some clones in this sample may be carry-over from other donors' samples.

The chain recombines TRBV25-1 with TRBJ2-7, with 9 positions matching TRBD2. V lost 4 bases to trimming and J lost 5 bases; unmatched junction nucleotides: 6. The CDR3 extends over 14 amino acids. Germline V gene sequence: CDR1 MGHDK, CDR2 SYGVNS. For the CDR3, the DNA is TGTGCCAGCAGTGTTCTAGCGGGATCGGACGAGCAGTACTTC. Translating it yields CASSVLAGSDEQYF.

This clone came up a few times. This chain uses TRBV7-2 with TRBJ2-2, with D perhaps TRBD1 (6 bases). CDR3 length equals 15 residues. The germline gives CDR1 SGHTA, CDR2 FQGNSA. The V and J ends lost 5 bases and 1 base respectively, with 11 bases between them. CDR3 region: CASSVGAGNTGELFF. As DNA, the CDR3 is TGTGCCAGCAGCGTGGGGGCAGGGAACACCGGGGAGCTGTTTTTT. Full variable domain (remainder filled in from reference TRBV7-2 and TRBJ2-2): GAGVSQSPSNKVTEKGKDVELRCDPISGHTALYWYRQSLGQGLEFLIYFQGNSAPDKSGLPSDRFSAERTGGSVSTLTIQRTQQEDSAVYLCASSVGAGNTGELFFGEGSRLTVL.

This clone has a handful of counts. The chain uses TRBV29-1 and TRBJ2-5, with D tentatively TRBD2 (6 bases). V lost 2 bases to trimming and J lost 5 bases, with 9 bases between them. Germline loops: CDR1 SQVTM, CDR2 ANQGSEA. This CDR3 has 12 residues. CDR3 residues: CSVEQSGETQYF. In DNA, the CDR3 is TGCAGCGTTGAACAAAGCGGGGAGACCCAGTACTTC.

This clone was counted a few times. As DNA, the CDR3 is TGCGCCAGCAGCCAAGATCTTGCAGGGGGCAATCAGCCCCAGCATTTT. Its protein product is CASSQDLAGGNQPQHF. The chain links TRBV4-1 to TRBJ1-5; a possible D gene is TRBD1 (6 bases). CDR1 is MGHRA and CDR2 is YSYEKL in the germline V gene. Trimming took off 0 bases at V and 2 bases at J, with 11 bases between the two ends. The CDR3 contains 16 residues.

This chain's CDR3 is CASSLFSEAYEQYF. DNA of the CDR3: TGCGCCAGCAGCTTGTTTTCGGAGGCCTACGAGCAGTACTTC. V usage is TRBV5-1 and J usage is TRBJ2-7; tentatively, D is TRBD2 (5 bases). V was trimmed by 1 base and J by 2 bases, leaving 10 bases between them. This CDR3 has 14 amino acids. The germline CDR1 and CDR2 sequences are SGHRS and YFSETQ.

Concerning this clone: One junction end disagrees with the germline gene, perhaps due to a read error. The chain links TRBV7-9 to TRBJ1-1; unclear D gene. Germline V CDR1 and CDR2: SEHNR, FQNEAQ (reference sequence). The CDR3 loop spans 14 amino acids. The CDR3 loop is CAGAREAGGTEASF. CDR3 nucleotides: TGTGCCGGCGCTCGGGAAGCAGGAGGCACTGAAGCTTCCTTT. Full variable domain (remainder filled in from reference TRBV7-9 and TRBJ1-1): DTGVSQNPRHKITKRGQNVTFRCDPISEHNRLYWYRQTLGQGPEFLTYFQNEAQLEKSRLLSDRFSAERPKGSFSTLEIQRTEQGDSAMYLCAGAREAGGTEASFGQGTRLTVV.

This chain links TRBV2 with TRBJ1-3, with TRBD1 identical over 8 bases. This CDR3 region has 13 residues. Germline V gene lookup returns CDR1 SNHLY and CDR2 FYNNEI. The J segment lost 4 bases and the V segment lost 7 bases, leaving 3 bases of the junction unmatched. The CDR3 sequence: CASNGQGGNTIYF. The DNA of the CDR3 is TGTGCCAGCAACGGACAGGGAGGAAACACCATATATTTT.

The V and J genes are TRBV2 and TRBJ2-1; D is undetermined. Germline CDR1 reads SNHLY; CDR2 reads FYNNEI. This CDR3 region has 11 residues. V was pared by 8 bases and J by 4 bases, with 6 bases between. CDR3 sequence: CASQEYNEQFF. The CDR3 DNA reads TGTGCCAGCCAGGAGTACAATGAGCAGTTCTTC.

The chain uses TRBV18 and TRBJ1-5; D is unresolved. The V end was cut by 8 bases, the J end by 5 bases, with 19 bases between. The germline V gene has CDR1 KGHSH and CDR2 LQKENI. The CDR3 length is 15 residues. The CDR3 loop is CASAQDPSRDQPQHF. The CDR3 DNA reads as TGTGCCAGCGCTCAGGACCCTAGTCGGGATCAGCCCCAGCATTTT.

CDR3 region: CASSVGRNYGYTF. The CDR3, as DNA: TGTGCCAGCAGTGTAGGACGGAACTATGGCTACACCTTC. The chain employs TRBV6-5 and TRBJ1-2; D is uncertain. In germline, CDR1 is MNHEY, CDR2 SVGAGI. V lost 5 bases and J lost 2, with 9 bases in between. This CDR3 spans 13 amino acids.

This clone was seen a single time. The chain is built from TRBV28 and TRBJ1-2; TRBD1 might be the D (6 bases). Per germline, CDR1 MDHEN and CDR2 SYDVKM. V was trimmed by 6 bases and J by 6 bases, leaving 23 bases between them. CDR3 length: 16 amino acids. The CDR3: CASSLGTPLEEDGYTF. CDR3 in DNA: TGTGCCAGCAGCCTAGGGACACCCCTAGAGGAGGATGGCTACACCTTC.

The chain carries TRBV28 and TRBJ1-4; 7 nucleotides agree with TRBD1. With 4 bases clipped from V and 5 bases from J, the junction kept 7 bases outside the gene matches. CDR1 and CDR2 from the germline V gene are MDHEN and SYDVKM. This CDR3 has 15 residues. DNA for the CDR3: TGTGCCAGCAGTTCTCCACAGGGGTGGAATGAAAAACTGTTTTTT. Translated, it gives CASSSPQGWNEKLFF.

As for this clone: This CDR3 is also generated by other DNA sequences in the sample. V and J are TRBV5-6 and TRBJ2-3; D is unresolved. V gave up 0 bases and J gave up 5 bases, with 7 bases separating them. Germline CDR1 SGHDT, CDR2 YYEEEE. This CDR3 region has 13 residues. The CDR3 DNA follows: TGTGCCAGCAGCTTGGGTCCGCAAGATACGCAGTATTTT. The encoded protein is CASSLGPQDTQYF.

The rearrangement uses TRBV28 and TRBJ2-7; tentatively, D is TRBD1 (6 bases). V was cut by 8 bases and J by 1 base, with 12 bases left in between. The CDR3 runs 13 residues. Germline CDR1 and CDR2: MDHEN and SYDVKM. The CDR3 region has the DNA TGTGCCAGCCGCCGGGGACATTCCTACGAGCAGTACTTC. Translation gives CASRRGHSYEQYF.

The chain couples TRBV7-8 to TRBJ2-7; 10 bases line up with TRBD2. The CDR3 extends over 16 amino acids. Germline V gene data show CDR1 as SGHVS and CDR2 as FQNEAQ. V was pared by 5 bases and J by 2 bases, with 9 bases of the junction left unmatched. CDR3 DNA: TGTGCCAGCAGCCCCCAGACTAGCGGGCCCCCCTACGAGCAGTACTTC. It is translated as CASSPQTSGPPYEQYF.

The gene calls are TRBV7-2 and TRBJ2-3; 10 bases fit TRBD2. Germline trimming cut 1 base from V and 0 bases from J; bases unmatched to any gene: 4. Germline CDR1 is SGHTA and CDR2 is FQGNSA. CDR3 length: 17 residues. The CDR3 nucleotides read TGTGCCAGCAGCTTAGTGTCGACTAGCGGGAGCACAGATACGCAGTATTTT. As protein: CASSLVSTSGSTDTQYF.

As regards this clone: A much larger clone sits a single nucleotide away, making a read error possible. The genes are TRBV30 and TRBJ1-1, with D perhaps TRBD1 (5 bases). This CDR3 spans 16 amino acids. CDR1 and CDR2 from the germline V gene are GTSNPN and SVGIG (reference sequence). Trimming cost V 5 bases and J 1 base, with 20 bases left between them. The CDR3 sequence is CAWGNSRVRPNTEAFF. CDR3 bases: TGTGCCTGGGGTAATTCCAGGGTTAGGCCGAACACTGAAGCTTTCTTT.

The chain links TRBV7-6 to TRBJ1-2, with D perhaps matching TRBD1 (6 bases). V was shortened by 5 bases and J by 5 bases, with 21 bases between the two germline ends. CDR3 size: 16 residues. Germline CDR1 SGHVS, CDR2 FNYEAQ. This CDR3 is CASSPPSGARGYGYTF. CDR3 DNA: TGTGCCAGCAGCCCTCCTTCGGGGGCGCGTGGGTATGGCTACACCTTC. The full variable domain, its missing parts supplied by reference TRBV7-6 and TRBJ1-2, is GAGVSQSPRYKVTKRGQDVALRCDPISGHVSLYWYRQALGQGPEFLTYFNYEAQQDKSGLPNDRFSAERPEGSISTLTIQRTEQRDSAMYRCASSPPSGARGYGYTFGSGTRLTVV.

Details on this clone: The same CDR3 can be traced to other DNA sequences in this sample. Written as DNA, the CDR3 is TGTGCCAGCAGCCTGACAGGGAACACCGGGGAGCTGTTTTTT. Translation gives CASSLTGNTGELFF. The chain links TRBV11-2 to TRBJ2-2; the D gene is possibly TRBD1 (6 bases). This CDR3 contains 14 residues. Per the germline V gene, CDR1 is SGHAT and CDR2 is FQNNGV. V was cut by 5 bases and J by 1 base, with 8 bases left in between.

The CDR3 sequence is CASRKENTEAFF. As DNA, the CDR3 is TGTGCCAGCAGAAAGGAGAACACTGAAGCTTTCTTT. The rearrangement joins TRBV6-1 to TRBJ1-1; no reliable D call. With 6 bases removed from V and 1 base from J, the gap between germline ends came to 6 bases. CDR3 length equals 12 residues. Germline values: CDR1 MNHNS, CDR2 SASEGT.

The CDR3 is CASSLGDGGTNTEAFF. The CDR3 nucleotides read TGTGCCAGCAGCTTAGGAGATGGGGGGACTAACACTGAAGCTTTCTTT. This chain connects TRBV7-9 to TRBJ1-1; possibly TRBD1 for D (5 bases). Trimming took off 1 base at V and 2 bases at J, with 14 bases between the two ends. The CDR3 covers 16 residues. CDR1 and CDR2 (germline): SEHNR, FQNEAQ (reference sequence). The variable domain in full, completed from reference TRBV7-9 and TRBJ1-1, reads DTGVSQNPRHKITKRGQNVTFRCDPISEHNRLYWYRQTLGQGPEFLTYFQNEAQLEKSRLLSDRFSAERPKGSFSTLEIQRTEQGDSAMYLCASSLGDGGTNTEAFFGQGTRLTVV.

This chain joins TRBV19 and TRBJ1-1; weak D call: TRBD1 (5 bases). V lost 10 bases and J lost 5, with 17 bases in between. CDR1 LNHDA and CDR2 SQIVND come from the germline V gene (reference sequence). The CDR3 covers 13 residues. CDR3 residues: CATLPQGGTEAFF. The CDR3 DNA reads TGTGCCACCCTACCCCAGGGCGGAACTGAAGCTTTCTTT.

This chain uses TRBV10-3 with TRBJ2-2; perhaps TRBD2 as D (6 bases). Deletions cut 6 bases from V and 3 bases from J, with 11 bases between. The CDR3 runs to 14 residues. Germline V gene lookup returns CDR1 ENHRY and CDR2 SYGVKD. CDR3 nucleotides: TGTGCCATCAGGCGTGGCGGGGACACCGGGGAGCTGTTTTTT. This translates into CAIRRGGDTGELFF.

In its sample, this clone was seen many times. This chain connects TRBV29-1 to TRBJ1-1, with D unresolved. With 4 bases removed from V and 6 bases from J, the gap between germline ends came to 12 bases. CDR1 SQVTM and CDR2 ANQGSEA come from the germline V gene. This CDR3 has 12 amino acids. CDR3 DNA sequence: TGCAGCGTTGCCCGGCCCGGCGCTGAAGCTTTCTTT. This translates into CSVARPGAEAFF.

The CDR3 reads CASGLRGNEQFF. The CDR3 DNA sequence: TGTGCTAGTGGTTTGAGGGGCAATGAGCAGTTCTTC. The J gene is TRBJ2-1, the V gene TRBV12-5; TRBD1 might be the D (5 bases). The germline V and J ends were trimmed by 2 bases and 6 bases, with 5 bases remaining between them. Germline V gives CDR1 LGHNT, CDR2 FRNRAP. CDR3 length equals 12 residues.

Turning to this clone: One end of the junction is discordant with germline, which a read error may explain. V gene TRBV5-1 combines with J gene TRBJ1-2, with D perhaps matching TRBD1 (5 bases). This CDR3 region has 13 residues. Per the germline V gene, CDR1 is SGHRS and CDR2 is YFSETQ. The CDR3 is CASSLDPHRIQHF. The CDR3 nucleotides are TGCGCCAGCAGCTTGGACCCCCACAGGATACAACACTTC.

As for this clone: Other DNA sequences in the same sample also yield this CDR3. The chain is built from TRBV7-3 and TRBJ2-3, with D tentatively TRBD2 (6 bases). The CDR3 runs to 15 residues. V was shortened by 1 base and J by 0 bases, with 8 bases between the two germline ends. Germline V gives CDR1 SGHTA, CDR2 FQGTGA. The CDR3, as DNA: TGTGCCAGCAGCTTAAACGGGGGAAGCACAGATACGCAGTATTTT. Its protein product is CASSLNGGSTDTQYF.

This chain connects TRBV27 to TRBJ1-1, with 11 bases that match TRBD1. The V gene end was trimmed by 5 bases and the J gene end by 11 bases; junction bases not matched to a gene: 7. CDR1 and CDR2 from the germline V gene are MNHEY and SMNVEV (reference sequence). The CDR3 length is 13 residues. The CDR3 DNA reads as TGTGCCAGCAGTCCCGGACAGGGGGCATTTGCTTTCTTT. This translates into CASSPGQGAFAFF.